This T cell receptor beta chain was captured by sequencing in a study of blood T cell repertoires in COVID-19. Study-level information: COVID-19 samples, acute and convalescent, were from the United States, Italy and Spain.

Original processing notes: Amplification of reference gene primers provided the estimated nucleated cell counts. Data came from immunoSEQ multiplex PCR; TCRdb stores just in-frame clones and leaves some out. V and J calls and clone size are given by that table; D and trimming were obtained from the DNA. This table has around 190,000 clones, more than 60% appearing once. There are 16 residues in the CDR3. V was shortened by 7 bases and J by 1 base, with 16 bases between the two germline ends. The V gene's germline CDR1 is LNHDA and CDR2 SQIVND (reference sequence). Source material: peripheral blood. This chain connects TRBV19 to TRBJ2-2; D is possibly TRBD1 (6 bases). This clonotype was obtained from a woman between 45 and 65 years old with acute or convalescent COVID-19. The CDR3 DNA reads TGTGCCAGTAATTCCGGGGACACCCAGAACACCGGGGAGCTGTTTTTT. This sequence encodes CASNSGDTQNTGELFF.